The 18 T cell receptor beta chains below were found in one sample sequenced in a study of CD8+ T cells in alopecia areata. Reverse transcription of extracted RNA yielded cDNA, which provided the sequencing template. Sequenced by immunoSEQ multiplex PCR; TCRdb stores in-frame clones only, minus some. The sample shows approximately 89,000 clones, roughly 51% of them seen only once. Sequencing input: NKG2D-high CD8+ T cells sorted from blood. The receptors were gathered from a human donor with alopecia areata.

In this sample, this clone turned up a few times. The chain carries TRBV29-1 and TRBJ2-6, with D possibly being TRBD2 (6 bases). The CDR3 extends over 16 amino acids. Trimming shortened V by 0 bases and J by 0 bases, and 9 bases separated the two germline ends. Germline values: CDR1 SQVTM, CDR2 ANQGSEA. CDR3 region: CSVEDQDYSGANVLTF. CDR3 DNA: TGCAGCGTTGAAGATCAGGACTACTCTGGGGCCAACGTCCTGACTTTC. Complete variable domain (other parts from reference TRBV29-1 and TRBJ2-6): SAVISQKPSRDICQRGTSLTIQCQVDSQVTMMFWYRQQPGQSLTLIATANQGSEATYESGFVIDKFPISRPNLTFSTLTVSNMSPEDSSIYLCSVEDQDYSGANVLTFGAGSRLTVL.

V and J are TRBV29-1 and TRBJ2-7; perhaps D is TRBD1 or TRBD2 (5 bases each). This CDR3 spans 12 amino acids. In germline, CDR1 is SQVTM, CDR2 ANQGSEA. The V end lost 0 bases, the J end lost 6 bases, and 9 bases lay between the germline ends. The CDR3 DNA reads as TGCAGCGTTGAAGAGGGGGTCGGCGAGCAGTACTTC. Translation gives CSVEEGVGEQYF.

Notes on this clone: A much larger clone differs by one base, so this may be a read error. This chain connects TRBV5-4 to TRBJ2-6; D is undetermined. In germline, CDR1 is SGHNT, CDR2 YYREEE (reference sequence). Between the trimmed V and J ends, which lost 2 bases and 3 bases, there was a span of 0 bases. The CDR3 runs 12 residues. CDR3 region: CASSFGANVLTF. The CDR3 DNA reads TGTGCCAGCAGCTTTGGGGCCAACGTCCTGACTTTC.

There are a few counts of this clone. J is TRBJ1-2 and V is TRBV6-5; D not resolved. The CDR3 runs to 14 residues. Trimming shortened V by 0 bases and J by 9 bases, and 14 bases separated the two germline ends. Germline lookup yields CDR1 MNHEY and CDR2 SVGAGI. The CDR3 DNA follows: TGTGCCAGCAGTTACTCTATCGAGGATTTGAGCTACACCTTC. Translating it yields CASSYSIEDLSYTF.

This rearrangement joins TRBV7-9 to TRBJ2-7; a weak D match, TRBD1 (6 bases). Germline V gene lookup returns CDR1 SEHNR and CDR2 FQNEAQ (reference sequence). V gave up 5 bases and J gave up 3 bases, with 14 bases separating them. This CDR3 spans 14 amino acids. The CDR3 sequence: CASSIGTLDYEQYF. The CDR3 bases are TGTGCCAGCAGCATAGGGACACTAGACTACGAGCAGTACTTC.

This chain joins TRBV10-2 and TRBJ1-4, with D uncertain. CDR3 length: 15 amino acids. The V end lost 3 bases, the J end lost 0 bases, and 8 bases lay between the germline ends. From germline, CDR1 is WSHSY and CDR2 SAAADI. CDR3 DNA sequence: TGCGCCAGCAGTGATTCCAGCCCAACTAATGAAAAACTGTTTTTT. It yields the protein CASSDSSPTNEKLFF.

This chain links TRBV4-1 with TRBJ2-3, with 8 bases aligning to TRBD1. The CDR3 has 15 amino acids. The germline V gene has CDR1 MGHRA and CDR2 YSYEKL. The V and J ends lost 2 bases and 6 bases, in that order; junction bases with no gene match: 7. The CDR3 DNA sequence: TGCGCCAGCAGCCAATTGCCAGGGGGCGAGGATACGCAGTATTTT. It encodes CASSQLPGGEDTQYF.

This rearrangement joins TRBV29-1 to TRBJ2-3, with D tentatively TRBD1 or TRBD2 (5 bases each). CDR1 is SQVTM and CDR2 is ANQGSEA in the germline V gene. The CDR3 spans 13 residues. Trimming removed 4 bases from V and 0 bases from J, with 8 bases in between. CDR3 sequence reads: CSVVGPSTDTQYF. DNA for the CDR3: TGCAGCGTTGTGGGACCCAGCACAGATACGCAGTATTTT.

This clone has more than one count but fewer than ten. The rearrangement joins TRBV28 to TRBJ2-1; tentatively, D is TRBD2 (5 bases). This CDR3 contains 12 residues. V was trimmed by 8 bases and J by 4 bases, leaving 9 bases between them. The germline gives CDR1 MDHEN, CDR2 SYDVKM. The CDR3 DNA reads TGTGCCAGCGCCCAGCGGTACAATGAGCAGTTCTTC. Translation gives CASAQRYNEQFF.

About this clone: The sample has other DNA sequences that encode this CDR3 too. The V gene is TRBV4-1, the J gene TRBJ2-2; D gene uncertain. Germline V gene lookup returns CDR1 MGHRA and CDR2 YSYEKL. V dropped 4 bases and J dropped 1 base, with 10 bases sitting between them. This CDR3 contains 15 residues. CDR3 residues: CASSLDTLNTGELFF. CDR3 nucleotide sequence: TGCGCCAGCAGCCTAGACACCCTGAACACCGGGGAGCTGTTTTTT.

The rearrangement uses TRBV27 and TRBJ2-1, with D possibly being TRBD2 (6 bases). The CDR3 runs to 14 residues. CDR1 is MNHEY, CDR2 SMNVEV, per germline (reference sequence). V lost 6 bases to trimming and J lost 6 bases, with 15 bases between them. In nucleotides, the CDR3 is TGTGCCAGCAGCTGGACCGGGACTTCCAATGAGCAGTTCTTC. It codes for CASSWTGTSNEQFF.

Only a few counts were recorded for this clone. The chain has TRBV7-9 and TRBJ1-1; no clear D. The germline CDR1 and CDR2 sequences are SEHNR and FQNEAQ (reference sequence). The CDR3 covers 14 residues. Trimming left V 5 bases short and J 1 base short, with 11 bases between. The CDR3 spells CASSRSGWNTEAFF. DNA of the CDR3: TGTGCCAGCAGCCGCTCAGGTTGGAACACTGAAGCTTTCTTT. The full variable domain, its missing parts supplied by reference TRBV7-9 and TRBJ1-1, is DTGVSQNPRHKITKRGQNVTFRCDPISEHNRLYWYRQTLGQGPEFLTYFQNEAQLEKSRLLSDRFSAERPKGSFSTLEIQRTEQGDSAMYLCASSRSGWNTEAFFGQGTRLTVV.

The rearrangement links TRBV7-8 to TRBJ2-2; TRBD2 matches 8 bases. The CDR3 has 16 amino acids. V trimming: 5 bases; J trimming: 4 bases; junction bases outside the gene matches: 9. Germline V gene data show CDR1 as SGHVS and CDR2 as FQNEAQ. As DNA, the CDR3 is TGTGCCAGCAGCCAGCCGCGGGGGGCTAGCACCGGGGAGCTGTTTTTT. Translated: CASSQPRGASTGELFF.

This clone was seen only a few times. The gene calls are TRBV9 and TRBJ2-1; weak D call: TRBD1 (6 bases). The CDR3 extends over 17 amino acids. V lost 3 bases, J lost 0 bases, and 16 bases lay in between. Germline CDR1 reads SGDLS; CDR2 reads YYNGEE. The CDR3 here is CASSAWGLPSSYNEQFF. The CDR3 region has the DNA TGTGCCAGCAGCGCGTGGGGGCTACCAAGCTCCTACAATGAGCAGTTCTTC.

The CDR3 reads CASSESGQGNEQFF. CDR3 sequence (DNA): TGCGCCAGCAGCGAAAGCGGACAGGGGAATGAGCAGTTCTTC. The chain uses TRBV5-1 and TRBJ2-1; the match to TRBD1 covers 9 bases. Trimming at V came to 4 bases and at J to 7 bases, leaving 6 bases not matched to a gene. CDR3 length equals 14 residues. Germline loops: CDR1 SGHRS, CDR2 YFSETQ.

Only a few counts were recorded for this clone. The chain links TRBV2 to TRBJ2-3; D ambiguous. Germline V gene sequence: CDR1 SNHLY, CDR2 FYNNEI. The CDR3 spans 10 residues. CDR3: CASWADTQYF. The CDR3 region has the DNA TGTGCGAGCTGGGCAGATACGCAGTATTTT.

This clone was counted a few times. The V and J genes are TRBV19 and TRBJ1-5; 9 bases align to TRBD1. CDR1 LNHDA and CDR2 SQIVND come from the germline V gene (reference sequence). This CDR3 contains 16 residues. The ends lost 1 base at V and 5 bases at J; junction bases unmatched: 6. The CDR3 DNA reads as TGTGCCAGTAGTATAGCCGGGACAGGGACCGATCAGCCCCAGCATTTT. This encodes CASSIAGTGTDQPQHF.

The chain couples TRBV30 to TRBJ2-7; D is undetermined. V was trimmed by 0 bases and J by 3 bases, leaving 18 bases between them. This CDR3 has 16 amino acids. Germline-derived CDR1 and CDR2 are GTSNPN and SVGIG (reference sequence). DNA for the CDR3: TGTGCCTGGAGTGTACTGGTCGGGCAGACCGGCTACGAGCAGTACTTC. This sequence encodes CAWSVLVGQTGYEQYF.